The clone carrying this T cell receptor (beta chain) was recorded many times. This CDR3 is missing its conserved last phenylalanine or tryptophan, likely due to a read error. The sample originates from a study of T cells in Graves' hyperthyroidism and ophthalmopathy. RNA transcripts served as the template for amplifying TCR beta CDR3 regions. HTBI primers were employed in a first-round RT-PCR of the TCR CDR3. TCRdb analysed the multiplex PCR reads with MiXCR anew, one entry per CDR3 protein. In the table there are a few hundred thousand distinct CDR3 sequences, 15% to 20% of which are singletons. Germline CDR1 is SGHAT and CDR2 is FQNNGV. V lost 5 bases, J lost 5 bases, and 7 bases stayed unmatched. The CDR3 has 14 residues.

This chain joins TRBV11-2 and TRBJ2-5, with 8 bases identical to TRBD1. The sequence was collected from a woman aged 35 to 49 with Graves' ophthalmopathy. Input material: blood. The DNA for the CDR3 is TGTGCCAGCAGCATCGGACAGGGCGGTGAGACCCAGTACCTC. Translating gives CASSIGQGGETQYL.